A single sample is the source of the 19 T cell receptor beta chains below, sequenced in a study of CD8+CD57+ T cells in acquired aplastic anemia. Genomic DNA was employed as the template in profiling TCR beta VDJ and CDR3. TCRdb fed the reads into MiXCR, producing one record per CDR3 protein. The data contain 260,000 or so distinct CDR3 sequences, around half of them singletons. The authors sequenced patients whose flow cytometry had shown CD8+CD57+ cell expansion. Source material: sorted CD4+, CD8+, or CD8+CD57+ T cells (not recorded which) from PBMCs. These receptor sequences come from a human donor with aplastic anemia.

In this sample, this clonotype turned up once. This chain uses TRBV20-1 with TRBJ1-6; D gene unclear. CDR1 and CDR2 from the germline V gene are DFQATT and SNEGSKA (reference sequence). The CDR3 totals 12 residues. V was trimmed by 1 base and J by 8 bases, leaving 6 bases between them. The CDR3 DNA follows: TGCAGTGCTAGAGGACCAGATTCACCCCTCCACTTT. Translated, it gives CSARGPDSPLHF.

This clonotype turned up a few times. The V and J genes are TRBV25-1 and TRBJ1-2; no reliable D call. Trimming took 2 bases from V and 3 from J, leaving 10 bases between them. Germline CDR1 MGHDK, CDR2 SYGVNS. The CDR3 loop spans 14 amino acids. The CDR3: CASSETRRDYGYTF. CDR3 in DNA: TGTGCCAGCAGTGAAACAAGACGGGACTATGGCTACACCTTC.

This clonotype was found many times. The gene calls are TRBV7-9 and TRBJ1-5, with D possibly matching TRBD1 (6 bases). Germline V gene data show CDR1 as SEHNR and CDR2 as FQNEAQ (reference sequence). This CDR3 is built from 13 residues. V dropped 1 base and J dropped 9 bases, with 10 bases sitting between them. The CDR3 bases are TGTGCCAGCAGCTTAGGAGGGGGGAGGCCCCAGCATTTT. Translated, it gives CASSLGGGRPQHF.

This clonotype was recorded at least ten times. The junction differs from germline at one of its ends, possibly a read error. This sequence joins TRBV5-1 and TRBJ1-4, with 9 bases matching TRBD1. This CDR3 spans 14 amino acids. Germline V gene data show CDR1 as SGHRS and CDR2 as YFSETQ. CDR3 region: CASSLGQGNEKLFF. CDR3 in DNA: TGTGCCAGCAGCCTGGGACAGGGTAATGAAAAACTGTTTTTT.

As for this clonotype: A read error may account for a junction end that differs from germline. CDR3 sequence reads: CASSVNRGVGW. CDR3 DNA sequence: TGTGCCAGCAGTGTAAACAGGGGGGTTGGGTGG. The chain uses TRBV6-9 and TRBJ1-1, with 8 bases matching TRBD1. The germline V gene has CDR1 MNHGY and CDR2 SVAAGI. The CDR3 loop spans 11 amino acids.

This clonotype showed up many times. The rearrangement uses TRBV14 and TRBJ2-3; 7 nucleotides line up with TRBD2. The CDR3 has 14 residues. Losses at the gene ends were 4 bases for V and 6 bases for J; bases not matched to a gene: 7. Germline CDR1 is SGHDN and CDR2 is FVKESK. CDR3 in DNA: TGTGCCAGCAGCCGGCTAGCGGAGGGGGATACGCAGTATTTT. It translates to CASSRLAEGDTQYF.

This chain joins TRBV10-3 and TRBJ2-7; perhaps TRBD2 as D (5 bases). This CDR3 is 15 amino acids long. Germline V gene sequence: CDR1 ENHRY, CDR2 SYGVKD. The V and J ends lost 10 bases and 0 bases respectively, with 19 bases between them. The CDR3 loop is CASSKDYPSSYEQYF. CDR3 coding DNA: TGTGCCAGCAGCAAAGACTACCCAAGCTCCTACGAGCAGTACTTC.

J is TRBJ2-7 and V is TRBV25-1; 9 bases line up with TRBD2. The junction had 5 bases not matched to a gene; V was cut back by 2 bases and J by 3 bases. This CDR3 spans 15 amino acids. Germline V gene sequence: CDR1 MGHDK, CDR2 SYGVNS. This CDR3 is CASSEDLAGYYEQYF. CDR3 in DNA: TGTGCCAGCAGTGAAGACCTAGCGGGGTACTACGAGCAGTACTTC.

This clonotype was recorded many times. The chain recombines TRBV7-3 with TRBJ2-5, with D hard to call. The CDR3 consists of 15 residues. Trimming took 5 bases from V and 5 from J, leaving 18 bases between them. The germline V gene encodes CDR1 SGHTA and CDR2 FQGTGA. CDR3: CASSPSPLGFETQYF. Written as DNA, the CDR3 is TGTGCCAGCAGCCCCAGTCCGTTGGGTTTTGAGACCCAGTACTTC.

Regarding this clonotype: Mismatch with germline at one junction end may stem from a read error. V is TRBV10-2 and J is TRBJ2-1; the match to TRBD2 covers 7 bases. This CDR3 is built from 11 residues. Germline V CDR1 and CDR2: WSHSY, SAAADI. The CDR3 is CASEPAGVQFF. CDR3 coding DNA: TGTGCCAGCGAGCCGGCGGGAGTACAGTTCTTC.

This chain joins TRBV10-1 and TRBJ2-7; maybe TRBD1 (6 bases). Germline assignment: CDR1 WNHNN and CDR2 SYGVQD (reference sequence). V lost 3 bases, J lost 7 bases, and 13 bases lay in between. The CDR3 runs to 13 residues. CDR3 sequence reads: CASSDGGDREQYF. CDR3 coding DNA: TGCGCCAGCAGTGATGGCGGTGACAGGGAGCAGTACTTC.

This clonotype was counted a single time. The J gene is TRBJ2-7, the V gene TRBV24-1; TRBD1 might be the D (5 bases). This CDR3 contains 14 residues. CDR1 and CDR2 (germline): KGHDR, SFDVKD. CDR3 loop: CARERGSRAYEQYF. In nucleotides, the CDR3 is TGTGCAAGAGAAAGGGGTTCTAGGGCCTACGAGCAGTACTTC.

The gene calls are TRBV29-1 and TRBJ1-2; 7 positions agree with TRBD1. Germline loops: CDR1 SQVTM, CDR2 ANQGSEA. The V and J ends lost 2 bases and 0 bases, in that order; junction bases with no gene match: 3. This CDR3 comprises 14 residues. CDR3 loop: CSVEQTGTNYGYTF. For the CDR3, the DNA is TGCAGCGTTGAACAGACAGGGACTAACTATGGCTACACCTTC.

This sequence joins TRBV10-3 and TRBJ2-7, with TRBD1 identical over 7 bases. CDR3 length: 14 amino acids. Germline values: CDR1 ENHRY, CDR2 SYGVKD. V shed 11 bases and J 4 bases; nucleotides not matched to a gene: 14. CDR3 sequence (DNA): TGTGCCGCCGCTACCGGGACAGTCGGATACGAGCAGTACTTC. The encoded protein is CAAATGTVGYEQYF.

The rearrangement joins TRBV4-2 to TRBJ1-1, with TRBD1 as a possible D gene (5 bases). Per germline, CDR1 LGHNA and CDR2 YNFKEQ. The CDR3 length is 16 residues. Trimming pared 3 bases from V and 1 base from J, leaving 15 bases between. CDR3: CASSQNPGPTNTEAFF. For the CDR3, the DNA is TGTGCCAGCAGCCAGAATCCGGGACCTACGAACACTGAAGCTTTCTTT.

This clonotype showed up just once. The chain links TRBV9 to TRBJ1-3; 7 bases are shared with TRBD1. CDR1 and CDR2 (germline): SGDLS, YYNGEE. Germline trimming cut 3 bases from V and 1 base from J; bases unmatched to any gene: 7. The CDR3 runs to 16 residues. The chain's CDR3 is CASSARQGSSGNTIYF. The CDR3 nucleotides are TGTGCCAGCAGCGCACGACAGGGATCATCTGGAAACACCATATATTTT. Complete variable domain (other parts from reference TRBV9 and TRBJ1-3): DSGVTQTPKHLITATGQRVTLRCSPRSGDLSVYWYQQSLDQGLQFLIQYYNGEERAKGNILERFSAQQFPDLHSELNLSSLELGDSALYFCASSARQGSSGNTIYFGEGSWLTVV.

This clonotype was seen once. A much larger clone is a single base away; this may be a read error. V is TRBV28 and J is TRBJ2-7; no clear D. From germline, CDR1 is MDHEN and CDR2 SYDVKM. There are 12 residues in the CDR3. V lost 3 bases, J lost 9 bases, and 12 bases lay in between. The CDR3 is CASSFPLRGQYF. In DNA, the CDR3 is TGTGCCAGCAGTTTCCCCCTCCGCGGGCAGTACTTC.

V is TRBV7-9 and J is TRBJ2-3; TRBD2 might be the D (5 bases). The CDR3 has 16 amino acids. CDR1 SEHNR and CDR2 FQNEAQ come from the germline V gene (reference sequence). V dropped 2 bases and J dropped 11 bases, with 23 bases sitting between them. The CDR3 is CASSLTGRASYNEQYF. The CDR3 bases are TGTGCCAGCAGCTTAACCGGGCGGGCCTCGTACAATGAGCAGTATTTT.

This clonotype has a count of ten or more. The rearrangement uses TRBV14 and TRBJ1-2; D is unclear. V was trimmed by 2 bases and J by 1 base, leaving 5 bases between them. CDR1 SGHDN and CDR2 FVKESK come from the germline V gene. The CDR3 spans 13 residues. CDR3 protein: CASSQYINYGYTF. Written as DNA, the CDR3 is TGTGCCAGCAGCCAATACATTAACTATGGCTACACCTTC.